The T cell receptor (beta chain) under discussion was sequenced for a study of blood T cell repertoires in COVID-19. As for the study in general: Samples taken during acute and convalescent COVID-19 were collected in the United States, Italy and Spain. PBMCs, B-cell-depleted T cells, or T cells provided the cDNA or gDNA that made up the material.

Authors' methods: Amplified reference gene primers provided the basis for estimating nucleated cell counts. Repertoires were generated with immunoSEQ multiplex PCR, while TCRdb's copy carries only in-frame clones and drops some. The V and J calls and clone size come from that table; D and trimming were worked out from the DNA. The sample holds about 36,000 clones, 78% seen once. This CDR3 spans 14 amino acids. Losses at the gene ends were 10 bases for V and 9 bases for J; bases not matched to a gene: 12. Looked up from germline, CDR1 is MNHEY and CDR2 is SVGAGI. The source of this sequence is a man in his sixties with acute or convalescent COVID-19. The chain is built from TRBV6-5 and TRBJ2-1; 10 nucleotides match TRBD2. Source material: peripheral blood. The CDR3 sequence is CATLEAGGKGEQFF. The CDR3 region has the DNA TGTGCCACCCTAGAAGCGGGAGGGAAGGGTGAGCAGTTCTTC.